Described below is a single T cell receptor beta chain sequence and its context. The target antigen is unknown. This record comes from a study of CXCR3-negative and CXCR3-positive naive CD8 T cells. Study conclusions and caveats: Similarly elevated diversity marked both naive subsets, with memory CD8+ cells showing far lower diversity. CXCR3-positive naive cells carried more hydrophobic TRB CDR3s than CXCR3-negative naive cells did.

In preparing the TRB cDNA libraries, 5' RACE with UMI labels was used. Each CDR3 protein gets one entry in TCRdb, which reprocessed the 5' RACE reads and gives no DNA. The table lists about 70,000 distinct CDR3 sequences. The CDR3 consists of 19 residues. CDR1 and CDR2 from the germline V gene are SGHDN and FVKESK. The material sequenced was naive CXCR3+ CD8+ T cells from blood. Subset described: CD45RO-CCR7+CD27+CD95- naive CD8+ T cells expressing CXCR3 (TNR3+). The V gene is TRBV14, the J gene TRBJ2-1; the D call of TRBD2 rests on TCRdb alone, since no DNA is present to check it. This receptor was taken from a human donor in good health. Some clones in this sample may be carry-over from other donors' samples. The CDR3 spells CASSQAVTSGVSSYNEQFF.